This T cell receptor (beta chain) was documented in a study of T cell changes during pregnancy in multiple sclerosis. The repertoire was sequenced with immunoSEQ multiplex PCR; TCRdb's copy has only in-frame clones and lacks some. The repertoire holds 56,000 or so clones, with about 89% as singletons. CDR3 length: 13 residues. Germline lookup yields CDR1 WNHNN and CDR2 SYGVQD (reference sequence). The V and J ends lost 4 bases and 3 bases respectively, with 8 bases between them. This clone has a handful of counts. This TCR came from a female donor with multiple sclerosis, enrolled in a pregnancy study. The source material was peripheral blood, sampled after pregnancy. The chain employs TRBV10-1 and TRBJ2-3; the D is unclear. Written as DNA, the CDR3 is TGCGCCAGCAGTGGGAGAAGAACAGATACGCAGTATTTT. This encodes CASSGRRTDTQYF.